The 18 T cell receptor beta chains presented below share a single source sample, sequenced in a study of T cell repertoires in cytomegalovirus infection. TCRdb passed the reads through MiXCR, listing each CDR3 protein once. Of about 920,000 distinct CDR3 sequences listed, roughly a third are singletons. For these TCRs, the target antigens are not known. The material sequenced was cultured CD8+ T cells from PBMCs, taken from culture after CMV antigen stimulation. The receptors stem from a human donor in good health (CMV status not recorded). Some clones in this sample may be carry-over from other donors' samples.

The chain has TRBV27 and TRBJ2-1; 11 bases match TRBD2. Trimming took 0 bases from V and 14 from J; bases not matched to a gene: 6. Germline CDR1 and CDR2: MNHEY and SMNVEV (reference sequence). This CDR3 spans 14 amino acids. For the CDR3, the DNA is TGTGCCAGCAGTTTATCTAGCGGGGGGGCCTATGAGTTCTTC. Translating it yields CASSLSSGGAYEFF.

Concerning this clonotype: The junction does not match germline at one end; this may be a read error. The chain combines TRBV7-6 with TRBJ1-4; D uncertain. Per the germline V gene, CDR1 is SGHVS and CDR2 is FNYEAQ. This CDR3 contains 13 residues. CDR3 nucleotides: TGTGCTAGCAGCTCTAGCCCGACCGAGAAACTGTTTTTT. Translated, it gives CASSSSPTEKLFF.

There are a few counts of this clonotype. The V call is TRBV4-3, the J call TRBJ2-3; weak D call: TRBD2 (6 bases). Trimming shortened V by 3 bases and J by 7 bases, and 20 bases separated the two germline ends. The V gene's germline CDR1 is LGHNA and CDR2 YSLEER. The CDR3 totals 16 residues. The CDR3 nucleotides are TGCGCCAGCAGCCAGGGGGACTGGACTTTCGGAAATACGCAGTATTTT. Translating it yields CASSQGDWTFGNTQYF.

The chain is built from TRBV6-2 or TRBV6-3 and TRBJ2-2; tentatively, D is TRBD2 (5 bases). The CDR3 extends over 15 amino acids. Germline V gene lookup returns CDR1 MNHEY and CDR2 SVGEGT. V lost 8 bases and J 3 bases, leaving 16 bases between the germline ends. CDR3 residues: CASLTRTRDTGELFF. In DNA form, the CDR3 reads TGTGCCAGCCTCACGAGGACGCGGGACACCGGGGAGCTGTTTTTT.

The J gene is TRBJ2-1, the V gene TRBV28, with D maybe TRBD2 (6 bases). This CDR3 is built from 14 residues. V was clipped by 5 bases and J by 7 bases, with 15 bases between them. Germline values: CDR1 MDHEN, CDR2 SYDVKM. The CDR3: CASSARSRGNEQFF. CDR3 nucleotides: TGTGCCAGCAGTGCCCGGAGCCGGGGGAATGAGCAGTTCTTC.

This clonotype was seen a handful of times. V usage is TRBV6-5 and J usage is TRBJ2-2; TRBD2 matches at 8 bases. V lost 8 bases and J lost 7; bases outside the gene matches: 12. The germline gives CDR1 MNHEY, CDR2 SVGAGI. The CDR3 spans 15 residues. CDR3 loop: CASSGGAGGLGELFF. The CDR3 nucleotides are TGTGCCAGCTCTGGGGGGGCGGGGGGACTCGGGGAGCTGTTTTTT.

This rearrangement joins TRBV2 to TRBJ1-1, with D possibly being TRBD1 (5 bases). CDR3 length: 13 amino acids. V lost 10 bases and J lost 4, with 16 bases in between. Germline lookup yields CDR1 SNHLY and CDR2 FYNNEI. Here the CDR3 reads CATPSGRGTEAFF. CDR3 DNA sequence: TGTGCCACCCCCTCAGGGAGGGGCACTGAAGCTTTCTTT.

This clonotype was observed at least ten times. The CDR3 coding sequence is TGTGCCACCGTCCCGGGACAGGGAGGTGACGAGCAGTACGTC. This sequence encodes CATVPGQGGDEQYV. The chain links TRBV28 to TRBJ2-7, with 9 bases identical to TRBD1. Germline V gives CDR1 MDHEN, CDR2 SYDVKM. This CDR3 is built from 14 residues. V shed 10 bases, J shed 5 bases, and the junction held 12 bases outside the gene matches.

This sequence joins TRBV19 and TRBJ2-5, with no clear D. Looked up from germline, CDR1 is LNHDA and CDR2 is SQIVND (reference sequence). Trimming removed 6 bases from V and 2 bases from J, with 19 bases in between. The CDR3 covers 16 residues. CDR3 nucleotide sequence: TGTGCCAGTAGGAAGGGCACCTACGAATATCAAGAGACCCAGTACTTC. It translates to CASRKGTYEYQETQYF.

This clonotype was seen ten or more times. This chain uses TRBV7-8 with TRBJ2-7; no reliable D call. Per germline, CDR1 SGHVS and CDR2 FQNEAQ. The V and J ends lost 3 bases and 8 bases respectively, with 17 bases between them. The CDR3 runs 14 residues. This CDR3 is CASSLNSAASKQYV. As DNA, the CDR3 is TGTGCCAGCAGCTTGAATTCCGCGGCCAGCAAGCAGTACGTC.

This clonotype was seen only a few times. This chain links TRBV6-1 with TRBJ1-2; perhaps TRBD1 as D (5 bases). The V end was cut by 5 bases, the J end by 4 bases, with 17 bases between. This CDR3 has 15 amino acids. The germline CDR1 and CDR2 sequences are MNHNS and SASEGT. DNA for the CDR3: TGTGCCAGCAGTTCCCGGGTCCGGGGGTCCTATGGCTACACCTTC. It specifies CASSSRVRGSYGYTF.

The rearrangement joins TRBV19 to TRBJ1-2; a possible D gene is TRBD1 (5 bases). The CDR3 extends over 14 amino acids. Trimming cost V 1 base and J 4 bases, with 10 bases left between them. The V gene's germline CDR1 is LNHDA and CDR2 SQIVND (reference sequence). CDR3 protein: CASSIGQTRYGYTF. The CDR3 nucleotides read TGTGCCAGTAGTATAGGACAGACCCGCTATGGCTACACCTTC.

This clonotype was seen more than once but under ten times. The CDR3 loop is CASSPLAGGVRELFF. CDR3 nucleotide sequence: TGTGCCAGCAGCCCACTAGCGGGGGGCGTCCGGGAGCTGTTTTTT. The chain recombines TRBV6-5 with TRBJ2-2, with 12 bases aligning to TRBD2. J gave up 9 bases and V 6 bases, and 8 bases lay outside the gene matches. Germline V lookup: CDR1 MNHEY, CDR2 SVGAGI. CDR3 length: 15 amino acids.

This clonotype was seen a single time. This clone may be a read error of a much larger clone one base away. J is TRBJ2-2 and V is TRBV7-6; a possible D gene is TRBD1 (5 bases). CDR3 length: 15 residues. CDR1 and CDR2 from the germline V gene are SGHVS and FNYEAQ. Trimming removed 5 bases at V and 6 bases at J, with 16 bases between. The CDR3 reads CASSQVGAAAGELFF. CDR3 nucleotides: TGTGCCAGCAGCCAGGTAGGGGCGGCCGCCGGGGAGCTGTTTTTT.

The rearrangement uses TRBV7-9 and TRBJ2-7; TRBD2 is a possible D gene (5 bases). The CDR3 totals 14 residues. V dropped 5 bases and J dropped 2 bases, with 13 bases sitting between them. Germline-derived CDR1 and CDR2 are SEHNR and FQNEAQ (reference sequence). The CDR3 sequence is CASSPPGSAYEQYV. In nucleotides, the CDR3 is TGTGCCAGCAGCCCCCCGGGATCGGCCTACGAGCAGTACGTC.

This clonotype was observed at least ten times. The chain uses TRBV7-6 and TRBJ1-2; 9 positions agree with TRBD1. The junction had 6 bases not matched to a gene; V was cut back by 4 bases and J by 6 bases. CDR1 is SGHVS and CDR2 is FNYEAQ in the germline V gene. The CDR3 has 14 amino acids. The CDR3 spells CASSSGDRANGYTF. The CDR3 region has the DNA TGTGCCAGCAGCTCGGGGGACAGGGCCAATGGCTACACCTTC.

The rearrangement joins TRBV29-1 to TRBJ1-2; 8 bases agree with TRBD1. V lost 3 bases to trimming and J lost 1 base; unmatched junction nucleotides: 7. Germline V gives CDR1 SQVTM, CDR2 ANQGSEA. The CDR3 spans 15 residues. The CDR3 DNA reads TGCAGCGTTGACGTCCCGGGACAGGTTAACTATGGCTACACCTTC. It codes for CSVDVPGQVNYGYTF.

As for this clonotype: A much larger clone lies one base from this, so it may be a read error. This chain joins TRBV7-2 and TRBJ2-5, with D possibly being TRBD2 (5 bases). CDR3 length equals 16 residues. Per the germline V gene, CDR1 is SGHTA and CDR2 is FQGNSA. The CDR3 loop reads CASSLRGLIFQESQYF. CDR3 DNA: TGTGCCAGCAGCTTAAGAGGGCTGATATTCCAAGAGTCCCAGTACTTC.